This TCR beta chain was recorded in a study of metastatic and nonmetastatic thyroid tumors. Background on the study: Repertoire data that came from the blood and tumor or nodule tissue of malignant and benign thyroid patients were compared.

Study results and limitations: Malignant thyroid tumors reportedly had TCR beta diversity that was significantly higher than in benign nodules, in blood and tumor.

The germline V gene encodes CDR1 MRHNA and CDR2 SNTAGT. J gave up 0 bases and V 2 bases, and 1 base lay outside the gene matches. The CDR3 covers 16 residues. In the case of this clone: Antigen: not known.

Authors' analysis steps: A classifier for distant metastasis in papillary thyroid cancer was constructed using CDR3 differences observed across clinicopathological groups. TCRdb re-analyzed the PCR reads using MiXCR. The authors' filters were not applied to this entry. The sample lists about 13,000 clones, around a third seen once, with approximately 12% in the top ten. All patients were treatment-naive before thyroid surgery. The chain joins TRBV6-4 to TRBJ2-6; 7 nucleotides line up with TRBD2. The sample consisted of tumor tissue. This clonotype was sampled from a male donor with papillary thyroid cancer or a benign thyroid nodule (not recorded which). Some clones in this sample may be carry-over from other donors' samples. The CDR3 sequence: CASSDGGGSGANVLTF. The CDR3 DNA reads TGTGCCAGCAGTGACGGGGGGGGCTCTGGGGCCAACGTCCTGACTTTC.